The TCR beta chain described here comes from a study of CD8 T cells in ankylosing spondylitis. TCRdb fed the 5' RACE reads into MiXCR, producing one record per CDR3 protein. The sample contains 50,000 to 75,000 distinct CDR3 sequences, approximately 5.7% of which appear only once. The germline CDR1 and CDR2 sequences are SGDLS and YYNGEE. The CDR3 sequence is 14 residues long. J lost 7 bases, V lost 4 bases, and 7 bases had no gene match. Overall study results and limits: The authors reported significant enrichment of disease-linked clones in matched ankylosing spondylitis synovial fluid. Blood from ankylosing spondylitis patients appeared to carry a characteristic roughly 8-variant TCR beta motif.

This clonotype was recorded many times. Its antigen is undetermined. This receptor was taken from a male donor with ankylosing spondylitis. Sequences were obtained from synovial fluid, either unsorted or a sorted T cell fraction (not recorded which). This chain links TRBV9 with TRBJ2-4; 8 bases match TRBD1. This CDR3 is CASSLGQGLNIQYF. The CDR3 DNA reads as TGTGCCAGCAGCCTAGGACAGGGCTTGAACATTCAGTACTTC.